A single sample is the source of the 22 T cell receptor beta chains below, sequenced in a study of CD8 T cells in ankylosing spondylitis. TCRdb fed the 5' RACE reads into MiXCR, producing one record per CDR3 protein. The table lists around 120,000 distinct CDR3 sequences, around 24% of them singletons, with 12% in the top ten. The sample consisted of synovial fluid, either unsorted or a sorted T cell fraction (not recorded which). These receptors originate from a male donor with ankylosing spondylitis.

This clonotype has just a few counts. The genes are TRBV5-1 and TRBJ1-6; 9 bases align to TRBD1. The CDR3 length is 16 residues. Germline trimming cut 1 base from V and 9 bases from J; bases unmatched to any gene: 8. Germline CDR1 is SGHRS and CDR2 is YFSETQ. CDR3 nucleotide sequence: TGCGCCAGCAGCTTGTCAGCCGGGACAGGGACTTCACCCCTCCACTTT. Translating it yields CASSLSAGTGTSPLHF.

This clonotype was recorded a few times. This rearrangement joins TRBV5-1 to TRBJ2-1; 10 positions match TRBD2. The junction had 9 bases not matched to a gene; V was cut back by 10 bases and J by 5 bases. Germline values: CDR1 SGHRS, CDR2 YFSETQ. This CDR3 contains 14 residues. The CDR3 nucleotides read TGCGCCTCAGCCCGCCTAGCGGGAGACAATGAGCAGTTCTTC. This codes for CASARLAGDNEQFF.

V gene TRBV20-1 combines with J gene TRBJ1-2; no firm D call. The CDR3 covers 13 residues. Germline V gives CDR1 DFQATT, CDR2 SNEGSKA (reference sequence). V lost 0 bases, J lost 7 bases, and 12 bases lay in between. CDR3 coding DNA: TGCAGTGCTAGAGAATCCGGGGAGTCTGGCTACACCTTC. It translates to CSARESGESGYTF.

The chain couples TRBV4-2 to TRBJ2-1, with D tentatively TRBD1 or TRBD2 (5 bases each). Germline-derived CDR1 and CDR2 are LGHNA and YNFKEQ. The germline V and J ends were trimmed by 4 bases and 4 bases, with 14 bases remaining between them. The CDR3 consists of 15 residues. CDR3 sequence reads: CASSLSGTLYNEQFF. CDR3 nucleotides: TGTGCCAGCAGCCTATCCGGGACCTTATACAATGAGCAGTTCTTC.

This clonotype has a handful of counts. The chain combines TRBV5-1 with TRBJ2-5; TRBD2 is a possible D gene (6 bases). Per germline, CDR1 SGHRS and CDR2 YFSETQ. The CDR3 length is 14 residues. V was clipped by 3 bases and J by 2 bases, with 11 bases between them. The CDR3 spells CASSSLGLQETQYF. Here the CDR3 DNA reads TGCGCCAGCAGCTCGTTAGGACTACAAGAGACCCAGTACTTC.

V and J are TRBV3-1 and TRBJ2-4; D is undetermined. Trimming cost V 1 base and J 8 bases, with 9 bases left between them. The germline gives CDR1 LGHDT, CDR2 YNNKEL (reference sequence). This CDR3 spans 13 amino acids. CDR3 coding DNA: TGTGCCAGCAGCCAAGCCGGGTCCGACATTCAGTACTTC. It codes for CASSQAGSDIQYF.

This chain joins TRBV2 and TRBJ2-5; D is undetermined. This CDR3 spans 14 amino acids. The V and J ends lost 4 bases and 4 bases respectively, with 13 bases between them. The germline V gene encodes CDR1 SNHLY and CDR2 FYNNEI. Written as DNA, the CDR3 is TGTGCCAGCAGTGTTGGAAGCAATAGAGAGACCCAGTACTTC. Translation: CASSVGSNRETQYF.

The CDR3 region has the DNA TGTGCCAGCAGCCGCGACAGGGGAGGGGCTGAAGCTTTCTTT. Protein sequence: CASSRDRGGAEAFF. This chain joins TRBV14 and TRBJ1-1; TRBD1 matches at 8 bases. CDR1 SGHDN and CDR2 FVKESK come from the germline V gene. J gave up 6 bases and V 4 bases, and 7 bases lay outside the gene matches. The CDR3 spans 14 residues.

V and J are TRBV5-5 and TRBJ1-5; D is unclear. CDR3 size: 16 residues. The germline V gene encodes CDR1 SGHKS and CDR2 YYEKEE (reference sequence). Trimming stripped 0 bases from V and 9 bases from J, with 19 bases between. CDR3: CASSLVPSDLLRPQHF. The CDR3 DNA follows: TGTGCCAGCAGCTTGGTGCCGTCGGACCTCCTTAGGCCCCAGCATTTT.

This clonotype showed up many times. This chain uses TRBV3-1 with TRBJ1-1, with D uncertain. This CDR3 has 13 residues. CDR1 is LGHDT, CDR2 YNNKEL, per germline (reference sequence). V shed 2 bases and J shed 5 bases, with 9 bases lying between them. For the CDR3, the DNA is TGTGCCAGCAGCCAATATCGGGAGACTGAAGCTTTCTTT. Translating it yields CASSQYRETEAFF.

This clonotype has more than one count but fewer than ten. The genes are TRBV4-1 and TRBJ2-7; 8 nucleotides line up with TRBD1. V dropped 2 bases and J dropped 3; count of bases not matched to a gene: 3. Germline V gene sequence: CDR1 MGHRA, CDR2 YSYEKL. This CDR3 has 14 residues. CDR3 loop: CASSQIGQGYEQYF. The CDR3 nucleotides read TGCGCCAGCAGCCAAATAGGACAGGGCTACGAGCAGTACTTC.

The V call is TRBV12-3 or TRBV12-4, the J call TRBJ2-1, with 9 bases lining up with TRBD2. The CDR3 totals 15 residues. The junction had 9 bases not matched to a gene; V was cut back by 0 bases and J by 12 bases. CDR3 nucleotides: TGTGCCAGCAGTTTAGCCGGGACTAGCCCCTCCGCGCAGTTCTTC. The encoded protein is CASSLAGTSPSAQFF.

The chain is built from TRBV7-6 and TRBJ1-1, with 10 nucleotides matching TRBD1. J was trimmed by 0 bases and V by 4 bases; bases with no gene match: 5. Germline V CDR1 and CDR2: SGHVS, FNYEAQ. This CDR3 region has 16 residues. This CDR3 is CASSSDRGQVNTEAFF. CDR3 sequence (DNA): TGTGCCAGCAGCTCCGACAGGGGGCAGGTGAACACTGAAGCTTTCTTT.

V usage is TRBV24-1 and J usage is TRBJ2-3, with D unresolved. The CDR3 totals 12 residues. Trimming cost V 4 bases and J 2 bases, with 3 bases left between them. CDR1 KGHDR and CDR2 SFDVKD come from the germline V gene. The CDR3 is CATSDPTDTQYF. The DNA of the CDR3 is TGTGCCACCAGTGACCCCACAGATACGCAGTATTTT.

The chain combines TRBV4-2 with TRBJ2-1, with TRBD2 as a possible D gene (6 bases). The CDR3 has 15 amino acids. CDR1 and CDR2 from the germline V gene are LGHNA and YNFKEQ. V lost 4 bases and J lost 9, with 19 bases in between. CDR3 DNA: TGTGCCAGCAGCCGCGGGACCGGACTCCAGGGTGAGCAGTTCTTC. It translates to CASSRGTGLQGEQFF.

V is TRBV11-3 and J is TRBJ2-7; the D is unclear. Germline V gives CDR1 SGHNT, CDR2 YENEEA. The CDR3 contains 16 residues. V lost 0 bases and J lost 3, with 15 bases in between. CDR3 loop: CASSLDSTSLFYEQYV. In DNA form, the CDR3 reads TGTGCCAGCAGCTTAGATTCAACTTCCCTTTTCTACGAGCAGTACGTC.

The rearrangement joins TRBV29-1 to TRBJ2-7; no definite D call. Trimming stripped 5 bases from V and 0 bases from J, with 11 bases between. Germline values: CDR1 SQVTM, CDR2 ANQGSEA. There are 13 residues in the CDR3. This CDR3 is CSVRLRLSYEQYF. In nucleotides, the CDR3 is TGCAGCGTTCGGTTAAGACTCTCCTACGAGCAGTACTTC.

This clonotype turned up a few times. V is TRBV6-2 or TRBV6-3 and J is TRBJ2-7; a weak D match, TRBD1 (6 bases). The ends were cut back, 1 base at V and 0 bases at J, with 13 bases in the middle. Germline lookup yields CDR1 MNHEY and CDR2 SVGEGT. The CDR3 length is 16 residues. CDR3 protein: CASSYFRTASSYEQYF. CDR3 in DNA: TGTGCCAGCAGTTACTTCCGGACAGCAAGCTCCTACGAGCAGTACTTC.

V usage is TRBV3-1 and J usage is TRBJ1-1; D is possibly TRBD1 (5 bases). CDR1 and CDR2 (germline): LGHDT, YNNKEL (reference sequence). V gave up 3 bases and J gave up 0 bases, with 17 bases separating them. The CDR3 runs 17 residues. The CDR3 region is CASSQETGVGLNTEAFF. For the CDR3, the DNA is TGTGCCAGCAGCCAGGAAACAGGTGTTGGATTGAACACTGAAGCTTTCTTT.

This clonotype was detected only a few times. V and J are TRBV7-6 and TRBJ2-2, with 10 bases fitting TRBD2. Germline-derived CDR1 and CDR2 are SGHVS and FNYEAQ. V was clipped by 5 bases and J by 6 bases; unmatched bases: 12. The CDR3 length is 17 residues. CDR3 in DNA: TGTGCCAGCAGCCCGATCTCTAGCGGGAGTTTTTCCGGGGAGCTGTTTTTT. Protein product: CASSPISSGSFSGELFF.

This clonotype was seen more than once but under ten times. The V gene is TRBV15, the J gene TRBJ2-1; 7 bases match TRBD1. The CDR3 has 15 amino acids. Germline CDR1 is LNHNV and CDR2 is YYDKDF (reference sequence). The trim removed 6 bases at V and 4 bases at J, leaving 9 bases unmatched. The CDR3 sequence: CATSQRQGIYNEQFF. The CDR3 DNA sequence: TGTGCCACCAGTCAGCGACAGGGCATATACAATGAGCAGTTCTTC.

The sample holds a few counts of this clonotype. The rearrangement joins TRBV20-1 to TRBJ2-5; TRBD2 aligns across 9 bases. The V gene end was trimmed by 5 bases and the J gene end by 3 bases; junction bases not matched to a gene: 7. Germline assignment: CDR1 DFQATT and CDR2 SNEGSKA (reference sequence). The CDR3 extends over 14 amino acids. The CDR3 DNA reads as TGCAGTGCTTTTATGACTAGCGGAAAAGAGACCCAGTACTTC. This translates into CSAFMTSGKETQYF.